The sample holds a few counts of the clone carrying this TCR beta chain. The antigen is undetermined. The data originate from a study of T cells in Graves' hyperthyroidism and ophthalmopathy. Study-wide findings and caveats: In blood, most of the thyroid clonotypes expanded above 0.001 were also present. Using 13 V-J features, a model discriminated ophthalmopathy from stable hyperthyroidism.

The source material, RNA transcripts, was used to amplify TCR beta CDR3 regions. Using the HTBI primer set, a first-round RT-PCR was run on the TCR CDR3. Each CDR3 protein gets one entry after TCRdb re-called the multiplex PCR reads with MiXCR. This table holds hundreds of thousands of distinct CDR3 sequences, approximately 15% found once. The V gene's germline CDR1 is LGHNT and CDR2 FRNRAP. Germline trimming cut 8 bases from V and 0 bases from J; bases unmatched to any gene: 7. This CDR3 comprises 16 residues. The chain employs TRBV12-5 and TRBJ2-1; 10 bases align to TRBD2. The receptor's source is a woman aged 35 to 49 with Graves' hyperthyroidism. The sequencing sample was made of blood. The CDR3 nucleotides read TGTGCTAGTCCTAGCGGGAGTTCAAGCTCCTACAATGAGCAGTTCTTC. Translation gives CASPSGSSSSYNEQFF. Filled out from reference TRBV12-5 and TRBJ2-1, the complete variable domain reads DARVTQTPRHKVTEMGQEVTMRCQPILGHNTVFWYRQTMMQGLELLAYFRNRAPLDDSGMPKDRFSAEMPDATLATLKIQPSEPRDSAVYFCASPSGSSSSYNEQFFGPGTRLTVL.